This T cell receptor beta chain was profiled in a study of Ad26.COV2.S vaccination and SARS-CoV-2 variants. Study in general: In the study, Ad26.COV2.S was injected intramuscularly once, or twice 56 days apart.

Remarks on this clone: Its antigen remains unknown.

Clones were read by immunoSEQ multiplex PCR, and TCRdb kept only the in-frame ones, dropping some. The sample lists about 400,000 clones; 70% to 90% were seen once. The treatment was: 19 received Ad26.COV2.S at low or high dose, single or two shots; several received placebo; per-sample allocation not given. The study sampled participants on day 63 after the first vaccine or placebo injection. The donor's status was that of an adult aged 18-55 years in Boston. Regarding the study as a whole: Spike-specific responses of CD8+ and CD4+ T cells were reported to display substantial breadth after vaccination. There was a possibility that the TCR breadth and depth analyses underestimated total T cell responses.

Germline V lookup: CDR1 MNHEY, CDR2 SVGAGI. This CDR3 is 14 amino acids long. Germline trimming cut 6 bases from V and 5 bases from J; bases unmatched to any gene: 8. V usage is TRBV6-5 and J usage is TRBJ1-2, with 8 bases lining up with TRBD1. The sequence derives from a person aged 18 to 65 who received the Ad26.COV2.S COVID-19 vaccine or a placebo. The sample consisted of peripheral blood, taken in a trial of Ad26.COV2.S vaccine versus placebo. CDR3 loop: CASSIGTGLYGYTF. The CDR3 coding sequence is TGTGCCAGCAGCATCGGGACAGGCCTTTATGGCTACACCTTC.